Listed here are 17 T cell receptor beta chains from one sample, sequenced in a study of regulatory T cells in long-lasting Graves disease. Regarding time point: persistent/refractory GD, antithyroid drugs over 5 years with positive TRAb. Researchers made the TCR library from RNA that was extracted from PBMCs. To make TCR beta libraries, researchers used iRepertoire HTBI primers and Arm-PCR of CDR3 regions. TCRdb reprocessed the multiplex PCR reads with MiXCR, giving one entry per CDR3 protein. The top ten hold under 15% of the sample, which has fewer than 600,000 distinct CDR3 sequences, around a fifth seen once. The material was peripheral blood mononuclear cells (PBMCs), obtained when the disease was refractory, from a patient treated with antithyroid drugs. These receptors all come from a female donor with Graves disease.

In its sample, this clonotype was seen many times. The V gene is TRBV5-1, the J gene TRBJ1-1; D call uncertain. CDR1 is SGHRS and CDR2 is YFSETQ in the germline V gene. The V gene lost 1 base and the J gene lost 1 base, with 11 bases spanning the gap. There are 15 residues in the CDR3. DNA for the CDR3: TGCGCCAGCAGCTTGAGGGCAGGTCAGAACACTGAAGCTTTCTTT. This codes for CASSLRAGQNTEAFF.

This clonotype was recorded many times. V gene TRBV28 combines with J gene TRBJ1-5, with D hard to call. Germline CDR1 MDHEN, CDR2 SYDVKM. This CDR3 spans 14 amino acids. Trimming took off 5 bases at V and 5 bases at J, with 13 bases between the two ends. The CDR3 protein is CASSKDGVYQPQHF. In nucleotides, the CDR3 is TGTGCCAGCAGTAAGGACGGAGTGTATCAGCCCCAGCATTTT.

This clonotype was seen more than once but under ten times. The gene calls are TRBV7-2 and TRBJ2-2; D call uncertain. CDR3 length: 12 residues. Looked up from germline, CDR1 is SGHTA and CDR2 is FQGNSA. The V gene lost 3 bases and the J gene lost 6 bases, with 5 bases spanning the gap. The CDR3 region has the DNA TGTGCCAGCAGCTTTCTCCCCGGGGAGCTGTTTTTT. Its translation: CASSFLPGELFF.

In its sample, this clonotype was seen many times. This chain joins TRBV7-2 and TRBJ1-2; no reliable D call. Trimming removed 3 bases from V and 4 bases from J, with 9 bases in between. The CDR3 is 13 amino acids. CDR1 SGHTA and CDR2 FQGNSA come from the germline V gene. The CDR3 loop reads CASSFSSRYGYTF. DNA of the CDR3: TGTGCCAGCAGCTTCTCCTCACGCTATGGCTACACCTTC.

The chain recombines TRBV7-9 with TRBJ2-7; 14 nucleotides agree with TRBD2. Trimming cost V 0 bases and J 2 bases; bases outside gene matches: 6. Per the germline V gene, CDR1 is SEHNR and CDR2 is FQNEAQ (reference sequence). This CDR3 is 18 amino acids long. The CDR3 reads CASSLAPGLAGVAYEQYF. The CDR3 DNA is TGTGCCAGCAGCTTAGCGCCGGGACTAGCGGGGGTTGCCTACGAGCAGTACTTC.

The table lists this clonotype with many counts. The chain joins TRBV9 to TRBJ1-2; weak D call: TRBD1 (5 bases). This CDR3 has 12 amino acids. Germline lookup yields CDR1 SGDLS and CDR2 YYNGEE. Trimming shortened V by 3 bases and J by 7 bases, and 10 bases separated the two germline ends. The CDR3 loop is CASSAQGGGYTF. As DNA, the CDR3 is TGTGCCAGCAGCGCGCAGGGTGGTGGCTACACCTTC.

In its sample, this clonotype was seen many times. One end of the junction does not line up with germline, which may come from a read error. The chain combines TRBV9 with TRBJ2-3; the D gene is possibly TRBD2 (6 bases). The length of the CDR3 is 15 residues. Germline V gene data show CDR1 as SGDLS and CDR2 as YYNGEE. The CDR3, as DNA: TGCGCCAGCAGCCTCCGGGCGGGGAGCACAGATACGCAGTATTTT. As protein: CASSLRAGSTDTQYF.

This clonotype was detected once. For the CDR3, the DNA is TGTGCCTGGGCCATGGACTGGGGATGGAAGCGAAACACCATATATTTT. It translates to CAWAMDWGWKRNTIYF. The chain joins TRBV30 to TRBJ1-3; D not certain. Looked up from germline, CDR1 is GTSNPN and CDR2 is SVGIG (reference sequence). V dropped 5 bases and J dropped 5 bases, with 22 bases sitting between them. The CDR3 length is 16 residues.

This chain uses TRBV6-1 with TRBJ2-7, with unresolved D. This CDR3 spans 13 amino acids. Germline-derived CDR1 and CDR2 are MNHNS and SASEGT. V shed 7 bases and J shed 0 bases, with 10 bases lying between them. The CDR3 region has the DNA TGTGCCAGCACTGGGATTAACTCCTACGAGCAGTACTTC. It translates to CASTGINSYEQYF.

The rearrangement uses TRBV28 and TRBJ2-3; D unclear. Germline V gives CDR1 MDHEN, CDR2 SYDVKM. This CDR3 contains 13 residues. V gave up 6 bases and J gave up 5 bases, with 12 bases separating them. CDR3: CASRPLDGDTQYF. DNA for the CDR3: TGTGCCAGCAGACCCCTAGACGGAGATACGCAGTATTTT.

The chain recombines TRBV20-1 with TRBJ2-5, with 16 nucleotides matching TRBD2. CDR1 is DFQATT and CDR2 is SNEGSKA in the germline V gene (reference sequence). V lost 4 bases, J lost 4 bases, and 18 bases stayed unmatched. The CDR3 consists of 20 residues. CDR3 DNA sequence: TGCAGTGCTACCGGGACTAGCGGGAGGGCGCTCGGAGGTCTGGGAGAGACCCAGTACTTC. As protein: CSATGTSGRALGGLGETQYF.

The chain employs TRBV9 and TRBJ2-5; 8 nucleotides match TRBD2. CDR3 length: 15 residues. J gave up 5 bases and V 3 bases, and 9 bases lay outside the gene matches. Germline CDR1 and CDR2: SGDLS and YYNGEE. The CDR3 DNA reads TGTGCCAGCAGCGCGGGACTAGTACAGAGGGAGACCCAGTACTTC. Residues: CASSAGLVQRETQYF.

As concerns this clonotype: A much more abundant neighbour one base away suggests this may be a read error. The chain is built from TRBV20-1 and TRBJ2-7; D remains unclear. There are 13 residues in the CDR3. CDR1 is DFQATT and CDR2 is SNEGSKA in the germline V gene (reference sequence). The CDR3 DNA follows: TGCAGTGCTAGGGTTGGTGGCTCCTACGAGCGGTACTTC. Amino acid sequence: CSARVGGSYERYF.

This clonotype was seen a handful of times. The chain recombines TRBV19 with TRBJ1-1, with TRBD1 as a possible D gene (5 bases). The CDR3 runs 14 residues. V lost 1 base and J lost 7, with 13 bases in between. Germline CDR1 LNHDA, CDR2 SQIVND (reference sequence). The CDR3 DNA is TGTGCCAGTAGTATAGCGGGGTTTGGGGGTGAAGCTTTCTTT. The encoded protein is CASSIAGFGGEAFF.

This clonotype came up a few times. The rearrangement uses TRBV20-1 and TRBJ2-3, with TRBD1 matching 9 bases. Germline V gene sequence: CDR1 DFQATT, CDR2 SNEGSKA (reference sequence). J lost 7 bases, V lost 1 base, and 9 bases had no gene match. The CDR3 runs 15 residues. CDR3 nucleotides: TGCAGTGCTAGAGCCCCGACAGGGGGGATGAATACGCAGTATTTT. Protein: CSARAPTGGMNTQYF.

This clonotype came up many times. The chain links TRBV7-2 to TRBJ2-5, with D maybe TRBD2 (6 bases). Per germline, CDR1 SGHTA and CDR2 FQGNSA. The CDR3 covers 14 residues. Trimming stripped 4 bases from V and 7 bases from J, with 16 bases between. The CDR3, as DNA: TGTGCCAGCAGCTGGGACTTCGCAAGGGGGACCCAGTACTTC. Its protein product is CASSWDFARGTQYF.

This chain connects TRBV7-8 to TRBJ1-6; D unresolved. The germline V and J ends were trimmed by 8 bases and 3 bases, with 17 bases remaining between them. This CDR3 comprises 16 residues. CDR1 is SGHVS, CDR2 FQNEAQ, per germline. The CDR3 DNA reads as TGTGCCAGCGGCGAGGGTGGGGAGAGCTATAATTCACCCCTCCACTTT. It translates to CASGEGGESYNSPLHF.